These 18 T cell receptor beta chains were sequenced from one sample in a study of T cells after posttransplantation cyclophosphamide. The method was immunoSEQ multiplex PCR; TCRdb's version includes in-frame clones alone and lacks a portion of them. Captured here are 41,000 or so clones, none seen once; the top ten comprise around 5.9%. Sequencing was performed on PBMCs. The receptors shown here come from a man aged 25 to 45 in good health and a related stem cell transplant donor.

Many counts were recorded for this clone. This chain joins TRBV6-5 and TRBJ2-7, with 9 bases aligning to TRBD1. V was clipped by 4 bases and J by 6 bases; unmatched bases: 7. This CDR3 spans 14 amino acids. Per germline, CDR1 MNHEY and CDR2 SVGAGI. The DNA for the CDR3 is TGTGCCAGCAGTTTGGGACAGGGAATCGGCGAGCAGTACTTC. As protein: CASSLGQGIGEQYF.

This clone was counted many times. The chain joins TRBV5-1 to TRBJ1-6; D perhaps matches TRBD1 (6 bases). CDR1 and CDR2 (germline): SGHRS, YFSETQ. The V gene lost 1 base and the J gene lost 0 bases, with 20 bases spanning the gap. The CDR3 consists of 20 residues. CDR3 nucleotide sequence: TGCGCCAGCAGCTTGCAATCCCAAGGAGGGGGAAGCTCCTATAATTCACCCCTCCACTTT. Encoded protein: CASSLQSQGGGSSYNSPLHF. Full variable domain (outside the CDR3, taken from reference TRBV5-1 and TRBJ1-6): KAGVTQTPRYLIKTRGQQVTLSCSPISGHRSVSWYQQTPGQGLQFLFEYFSETQRNKGNFPGRFSGRQFSNSRSEMNVSTLELGDSALYLCASSLQSQGGGSSYNSPLHFGNGTRLTVT.

This clone was recorded many times. The chain has TRBV6-2 or TRBV6-3 and TRBJ2-2; 12 bases are shared with TRBD2. The V and J ends lost 5 bases and 7 bases, in that order; junction bases with no gene match: 2. From germline, CDR1 is MNHEY and CDR2 SVGEGT. The CDR3 spans 14 residues. The CDR3 is CASSRTSGDGELFF. CDR3 in DNA: TGTGCCAGCAGTCGGACTAGCGGGGACGGGGAGCTGTTTTTT.

This clone has a count of ten or more. The rearrangement links TRBV29-1 to TRBJ1-3, with D perhaps matching TRBD1 (5 bases). V shed 6 bases and J shed 5 bases, with 14 bases lying between them. Germline values: CDR1 SQVTM, CDR2 ANQGSEA. This CDR3 is 13 amino acids long. Here the CDR3 reads CSVEGGVRNTIYF. Here the CDR3 DNA reads TGCAGCGTCGAGGGAGGGGTGAGAAACACCATATATTTT.

The table lists this clone with a few counts. This chain links TRBV7-2 with TRBJ1-5; 10 bases fit TRBD1. V was clipped by 4 bases and J by 6 bases; unmatched bases: 9. The germline V gene encodes CDR1 SGHTA and CDR2 FQGNSA. The CDR3 contains 16 residues. The CDR3 spells CASSSPIGQGGQPQHF. For the CDR3, the DNA is TGTGCCAGCAGCTCCCCAATCGGACAGGGGGGTCAGCCCCAGCATTTT.

A few counts support this clone. This chain uses TRBV27 with TRBJ1-4; TRBD1 matches 7 bases. This CDR3 comprises 14 residues. Germline assignment: CDR1 MNHEY and CDR2 SMNVEV (reference sequence). Trimming at V came to 5 bases and at J to 5 bases, leaving 5 bases not matched to a gene. For the CDR3, the DNA is TGTGCCAGCAGTGGCGGACAGGTCAATGAAAAACTGTTTTTT. Protein: CASSGGQVNEKLFF.

This clone came up a few times. This chain links TRBV29-1 with TRBJ1-1; D is unclear. CDR1 SQVTM and CDR2 ANQGSEA come from the germline V gene. V lost 6 bases, J lost 4 bases, and 30 bases lay in between. The CDR3 contains 18 residues. The CDR3 DNA reads TGCAGCGTCTTACACTCCCGGGGATCGGGAATACGGGGCACTGAAGCTTTCTTT. Protein product: CSVLHSRGSGIRGTEAFF.

This clone has at least ten counts. This chain joins TRBV5-1 and TRBJ1-5, with 9 bases lining up with TRBD1. This CDR3 is built from 14 residues. With V trimmed by 4 bases and J by 4 bases, 3 bases remained unmatched. Germline V CDR1 and CDR2: SGHRS, YFSETQ. The DNA for the CDR3 is TGCGCCAGCAGCGAGGGACAGGGTAATCAGCCCCAGCATTTT. This sequence encodes CASSEGQGNQPQHF.

A few counts support this clone. The V and J genes are TRBV12-3 or TRBV12-4 and TRBJ1-1; 10 bases line up with TRBD1. The CDR3 is 15 amino acids. The trim removed 5 bases at V and 2 bases at J, leaving 5 bases unmatched. CDR3 amino acids: CASSPRQGANTEAFF. Written as DNA, the CDR3 is TGTGCCAGCAGTCCAAGACAGGGGGCAAACACTGAAGCTTTCTTT.

The genes are TRBV29-1 and TRBJ2-7; D is perhaps TRBD1 (6 bases). Germline loops: CDR1 SQVTM, CDR2 ANQGSEA. V lost 5 bases and J lost 2, with 10 bases in between. This CDR3 is 12 amino acids long. The CDR3 DNA is TGCAGCGTTTGGACAGATACCTACGAGCAGTACTTC. Protein product: CSVWTDTYEQYF.

This clone was picked up many times. The gene calls are TRBV24-1 and TRBJ2-7; 9 nucleotides line up with TRBD1. Trimming took 7 bases from V and 1 from J; bases not matched to a gene: 13. Germline V gene sequence: CDR1 KGHDR, CDR2 SFDVKD. The CDR3 spans 17 residues. This CDR3 reads CATRQGNRDRESYEQYF. In nucleotides, the CDR3 is TGTGCCACCAGACAGGGCAACCGGGACAGGGAGTCCTACGAGCAGTACTTC.

This clone has a count of ten or more. The V call is TRBV12-3 or TRBV12-4, the J call TRBJ2-2, with a tentative D call TRBD2 (5 bases). Trimming pared 6 bases from V and 7 bases from J, leaving 18 bases between. The CDR3 has 15 residues. The CDR3 region has the DNA TGTGCCAGCAGCCTCTGGACTCCGCGAGTCGGGGAGCTGTTTTTT. Translation: CASSLWTPRVGELFF.

The sample holds many counts of this clone. This chain connects TRBV2 to TRBJ2-3; D not resolved. CDR1 SNHLY and CDR2 FYNNEI come from the germline V gene. V dropped 4 bases and J dropped 4 bases, with 9 bases sitting between them. This CDR3 has 13 residues. CDR3 DNA: TGTGCCAGCAGTGTACAGAACCCAGATACGCAGTATTTT. The encoded protein is CASSVQNPDTQYF.

The table lists this clone with many counts. V and J are TRBV5-6 and TRBJ2-1; no definite D call. Between the trimmed V and J ends, which lost 0 bases and 9 bases, there was a span of 7 bases. The CDR3 runs 12 residues. CDR1 and CDR2 (germline): SGHDT, YYEEEE. For the CDR3, the DNA is TGTGCCAGCAGCTTGGGCCTGGCTGAGCAGTTCTTC. This gives the protein CASSLGLAEQFF.

In its sample, this clone was seen many times. The chain combines TRBV4-1 with TRBJ2-7; 9 bases match TRBD1. V was pared by 2 bases and J by 4 bases, with 6 bases of the junction left unmatched. The CDR3 consists of 15 residues. Germline-derived CDR1 and CDR2 are MGHRA and YSYEKL. The CDR3 here is CASSQSGQGKYEQYF. The CDR3 DNA reads TGCGCCAGCAGCCAATCGGGACAGGGAAAATACGAGCAGTACTTC.

This clone was seen only a few times. The chain combines TRBV5-1 with TRBJ1-2; 11 positions match TRBD1. CDR1 SGHRS and CDR2 YFSETQ come from the germline V gene. CDR3 length equals 13 residues. V gave up 5 bases and J gave up 7 bases; unmatched junction bases: 4. The CDR3 DNA is TGCGCCAGCAGTGGACAGGGGGCGGGTGGCTACACCTTC. This codes for CASSGQGAGGYTF.

Many counts were recorded for this clone. The chain links TRBV6-2 or TRBV6-3 to TRBJ1-2; D is ambiguous. Germline V gives CDR1 MNHEY, CDR2 SVGEGT. The CDR3 sequence is 12 residues long. V lost 7 bases, J lost 8 bases, and 14 bases lay in between. CDR3 coding DNA: TGTGCCAGCACCCAACCTCCTCGGGGCTACACCTTC. Translating it yields CASTQPPRGYTF.

This clone was seen many times. This rearrangement joins TRBV5-8 to TRBJ2-3; TRBD1 might be the D (5 bases). The germline V and J ends were trimmed by 3 bases and 2 bases, with 13 bases remaining between them. Looked up from germline, CDR1 is SGHTS and CDR2 is YDEGEE. This CDR3 has 15 amino acids. The CDR3 DNA reads as TGTGCCAGCAGCTCAGGGCGGCCCCCCACAGATACGCAGTATTTT. Its translation is CASSSGRPPTDTQYF.